This is a list of T cell receptor beta chains from one sample in a study of cytomegalovirus exposure and HLA in healthy donors. Repertoires were generated with immunoSEQ multiplex PCR, while TCRdb's copy carries only in-frame clones and drops some. The sample lists hundreds of thousands of clones, roughly 87% seen once, with roughly 3% in the top ten. The sequencing input was PBMCs. All receptors come from a young woman in good health and CMV-seronegative. The CDR3 runs from the conserved cysteine through the conserved F or W. The D gene is left open where the match is weak. Clone size is shown for a subset of rows, as once, few, many or a class of expanded clone.

TRBV18	TRBJ1-2	TRBD1	few	CASSPTQGIGYTF	TGTGCCAGCTCACCAACACAGGGGATAGGCTACACCTTC
TRBV4-3	TRBJ1-1	TRBD1	-	CASSQDGTGGPDTEAFF	TGCGCCAGCAGCCAAGACGGGACAGGGGGCCCCGACACTGAAGCTTTCTTT
TRBV7-3	TRBJ2-3	-	-	CASSLEGRGTDTQYF	TGTGCCAGCAGCCTGGAGGGCCGGGGCACAGATACGCAGTATTTT
TRBV6-5	TRBJ2-7	TRBD1	few	CASSYSRGQGHPEQYF	TGTGCCAGCAGTTACTCGAGGGGACAGGGGCATCCCGAGCAGTACTTC
TRBV14	TRBJ1-2	-	-	CASSQVHGGNYGYTF	TGTGCCAGCAGCCAAGTGCACGGAGGCAACTATGGCTACACCTTC
TRBV28	TRBJ2-7	TRBD1	-	CASISPTGFVGVYEQYF	TGTGCCAGCATCTCCCCGACAGGGTTCGTAGGGGTCTACGAGCAGTACTTC
TRBV6-1	TRBJ1-5	TRBD1	-	CASSAWDREISNQPQHF	TGTGCCAGCAGTGCTTGGGACAGGGAAATTAGCAATCAGCCCCAGCATTTT
TRBV27	TRBJ2-7	TRBD2	-	CASTSGPAGGFYEQYF	TGTGCCAGCACCTCCGGGCCAGCGGGAGGATTCTACGAGCAGTACTTC
TRBV19	TRBJ2-1	TRBD2	once	CASTDIRAVGLASYNEQFF	TGTGCCAGTACCGATATCAGGGCAGTGGGACTAGCGTCCTACAATGAGCAGTTCTTC
TRBV2	TRBJ2-1	TRBD2	once	CASSRTSGSSNEQFF	TGTGCCAGCAGTAGGACTAGCGGGAGCAGCAATGAGCAGTTCTTC
TRBV6-5	TRBJ2-7	-	-	CASSYRGLSSYEQYF	TGTGCCAGCAGTTACCGGGGACTGAGCTCCTACGAGCAGTACTTC
TRBV27	TRBJ2-2	TRBD2	-	CASSFGRATGELFF	TGTGCCAGCAGTTTCGGGAGGGCCACCGGGGAGCTGTTTTTT
TRBV19	TRBJ2-1	-	-	CASSSQPYNEQFF	TGTGCCAGTAGTTCCCAACCCTACAATGAGCAGTTCTTC
TRBV4-3	TRBJ2-7	-	-	CASSPGTGIHEQYF	TGCGCCAGCAGCCCCGGAACAGGGATCCACGAGCAGTACTTC
TRBV9	TRBJ1-1	TRBD1	-	CASSHGTGNTEAFF	TGTGCCAGCAGCCACGGGACAGGAAACACTGAAGCTTTCTTT
TRBV9	TRBJ2-3	TRBD1	once	CASSVDLGTGRMDTQYF	TGTGCCAGCAGCGTAGATCTCGGGACAGGGAGGATGGATACGCAGTATTTT
TRBV29-1	TRBJ2-2	-	-	CSVDEGNTGELFF	TGCAGCGTTGATGAAGGGAACACCGGGGAGCTGTTTTTT
TRBV27	TRBJ2-4	TRBD2	-	CASSLTQSGSWDIQYF	TGTGCCAGCAGTTTAACCCAAAGCGGGAGTTGGGACATTCAGTACTTC